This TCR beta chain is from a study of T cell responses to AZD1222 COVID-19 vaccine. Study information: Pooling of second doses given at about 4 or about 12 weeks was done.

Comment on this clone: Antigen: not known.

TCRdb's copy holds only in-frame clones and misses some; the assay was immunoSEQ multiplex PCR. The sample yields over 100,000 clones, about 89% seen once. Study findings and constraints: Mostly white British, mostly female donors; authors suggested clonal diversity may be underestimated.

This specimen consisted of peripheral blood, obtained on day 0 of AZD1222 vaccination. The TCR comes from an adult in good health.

The CDR3 loop reads CAISETGTKIYEQYF. For the CDR3, the DNA is TGTGCCATCAGTGAGACGGGGACAAAAATCTACGAGCAGTACTTC. The chain couples TRBV10-3 to TRBJ2-7, with a tentative D call TRBD1 (6 bases). Germline V lookup: CDR1 ENHRY, CDR2 SYGVKD. The CDR3 spans 15 residues. V gave up 2 bases and J gave up 3 bases, with 14 bases separating them.